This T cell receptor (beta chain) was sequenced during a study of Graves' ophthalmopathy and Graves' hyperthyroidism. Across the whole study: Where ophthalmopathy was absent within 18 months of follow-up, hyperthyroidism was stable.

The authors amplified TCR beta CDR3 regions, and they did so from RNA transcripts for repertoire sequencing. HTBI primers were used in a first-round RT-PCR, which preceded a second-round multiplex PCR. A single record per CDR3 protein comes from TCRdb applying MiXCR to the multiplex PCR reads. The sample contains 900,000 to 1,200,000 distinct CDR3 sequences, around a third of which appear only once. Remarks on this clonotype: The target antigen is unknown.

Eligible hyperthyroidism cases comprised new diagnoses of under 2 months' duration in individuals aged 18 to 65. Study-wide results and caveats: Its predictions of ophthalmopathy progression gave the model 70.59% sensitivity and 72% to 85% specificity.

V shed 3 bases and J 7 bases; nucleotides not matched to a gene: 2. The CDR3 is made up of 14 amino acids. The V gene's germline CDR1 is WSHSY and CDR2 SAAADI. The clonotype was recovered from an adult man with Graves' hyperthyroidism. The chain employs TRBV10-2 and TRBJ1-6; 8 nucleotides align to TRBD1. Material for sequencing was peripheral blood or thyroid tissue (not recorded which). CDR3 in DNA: TGCGCCAGCAGTGATTGGACAGGGAATTCACCCCTCCACTTT. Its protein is CASSDWTGNSPLHF.